A single sample gave rise to the 13 T cell receptor beta chains below, sequenced in a study of regulatory T cells in long-lasting Graves disease. The time point is: newly diagnosed GD, antithyroid drugs for less than 3 months. The TCR library was made from RNA extracted from PBMCs. For TCR beta, libraries came from iRepertoire HTBI primers and Arm-PCR of CDR3 regions. Using its own MiXCR run on the multiplex PCR reads, TCRdb lists one record per CDR3 protein. The table records around 360,000 distinct CDR3 sequences, about 17% of them present only once. These same records also appear under a second study, on T cells in Graves' hyperthyroidism and ophthalmopathy.

The specimen comprised peripheral blood mononuclear cells (PBMCs), sampled at new diagnosis, from a patient treated with antithyroid drugs. All receptors come from a woman aged 18-29 years with Graves disease.

This clonotype has at least ten counts. Relative to the germline gene, one junction end is altered; a read error may explain this. J is TRBJ2-7 and V is TRBV5-1, with 13 bases aligning to TRBD2. Germline assignment: CDR1 SGHRS and CDR2 YFSETQ. CDR3 length: 15 residues. This CDR3 is CASSPRTSGSYEQYF. CDR3 sequence (DNA): TGTGCCAGCAGCCCGAGGACTAGCGGGAGTTACGAGCAGTACTTC. The variable domain in full, with the rest retrieved from reference TRBV5-1 and TRBJ2-7, is KAGVTQTPRYLIKTRGQQVTLSCSPISGHRSVSWYQQTPGQGLQFLFEYFSETQRNKGNFPGRFSGRQFSNSRSEMNVSTLELGDSALYLCASSPRTSGSYEQYFGPGTRLTVT.

As to this clonotype: No conserved phenylalanine or tryptophan is present at the end of the CDR3, so a read error is the likely explanation. The CDR3 region has the DNA TGCGCCAGCAGCCTTAATGAAAAACTGTTTGTT. Its protein product is CASSLNEKLFV. The chain combines TRBV5-1 with TRBJ1-4; D is unresolved. The CDR3 extends over 11 amino acids. Per germline, CDR1 SGHRS and CDR2 YFSETQ. V shed 4 bases and J shed 4 bases, with 2 bases lying between them.

The V call is TRBV6-2 or TRBV6-3, the J call TRBJ1-4; no definite D call. Trimming pared 3 bases from V and 1 base from J, leaving 12 bases between. The CDR3 totals 16 residues. From germline, CDR1 is MNHEY and CDR2 SVGEGT. DNA for the CDR3: TGTGCCAGCAGTTATCATAGCTTGATAACTAATGAAAAACTGTTTTTT. Its translation: CASSYHSLITNEKLFF.

This sequence joins TRBV3-1 and TRBJ2-5, with 7 bases aligning to TRBD2. With V trimmed by 3 bases and J by 3 bases, 7 bases remained unmatched. This CDR3 spans 15 amino acids. CDR1 is LGHDT, CDR2 YNNKEL, per germline (reference sequence). In DNA, the CDR3 is TGTGCCAGCAGCCATTATACGGGAGGAGAAGAGACCCAGTACTTC. Translation: CASSHYTGGEETQYF.

This rearrangement joins TRBV5-1 to TRBJ2-7; 14 bases line up with TRBD2. This CDR3 region has 17 residues. CDR1 and CDR2 (germline): SGHRS, YFSETQ. The trim removed 4 bases at V and 5 bases at J, leaving 11 bases unmatched. In nucleotides, the CDR3 is TGCGCCAGCAGCAGCCAAGGGACTAGCGGGAGTACCCACGAGCAGTACTTC. It yields the protein CASSSQGTSGSTHEQYF.

This clonotype was seen repeatedly, ten times or more. The gene calls are TRBV2 and TRBJ2-1; D gene unclear. The CDR3 is 13 residues long. CDR1 and CDR2 (germline): SNHLY, FYNNEI. V lost 4 bases, J lost 5 bases, and 9 bases lay in between. CDR3 region: CASSGVSNNEQFF. In DNA, the CDR3 is TGTGCCAGCAGTGGAGTCAGCAACAATGAGCAGTTCTTC.

This clonotype has a count of ten or more. The V and J genes are TRBV11-2 and TRBJ1-2; a weak D match, TRBD1 (5 bases). Trimming took off 5 bases at V and 4 bases at J, with 14 bases between the two ends. Germline V lookup: CDR1 SGHAT, CDR2 FQNNGV. The CDR3 spans 14 residues. CDR3 DNA: TGTGCCAGCAGCCCAAGCGGGGGTTTCTATGGCTACACCTTC. This sequence encodes CASSPSGGFYGYTF.

This clonotype has only a few counts. The CDR3 protein is CASSQEGEPGRRETQYF. The DNA of the CDR3 is TGTGCCAGCAGCCAAGAGGGGGAGCCAGGGAGGAGAGAGACCCAGTACTTC. The V and J genes are TRBV4-2 and TRBJ2-5, with D perhaps TRBD2 (6 bases). Germline V gene sequence: CDR1 LGHNA, CDR2 YNFKEQ. The CDR3 contains 17 residues. Trimming took off 0 bases at V and 4 bases at J, with 18 bases between the two ends.

The V call is TRBV27, the J call TRBJ2-7; TRBD2 aligns across 13 bases. CDR3 size: 20 residues. After removal of 4 bases from V and 4 bases from J, the junction contained 19 bases not matched to a gene. The germline V gene has CDR1 MNHEY and CDR2 SMNVEV (reference sequence). CDR3 protein: CASSSNPPPTSGGISYEQYF. The CDR3 coding sequence is TGTGCCAGCAGTTCCAACCCCCCGCCGACTAGCGGGGGGATAAGTTACGAGCAGTACTTC.

This clonotype was detected many times. This chain connects TRBV27 to TRBJ2-1; D might be TRBD2 (6 bases). The CDR3 extends over 18 amino acids. The germline V and J ends were trimmed by 7 bases and 5 bases, with 27 bases remaining between them. From germline, CDR1 is MNHEY and CDR2 SMNVEV (reference sequence). DNA of the CDR3: TGTGCCAGCATGGAGGAGGGGATTCGGGCATCCAGGAACAATGAGCAGTTCTTC. Translating it yields CASMEEGIRASRNNEQFF.

J is TRBJ2-7 and V is TRBV5-1; TRBD1 matches at 7 bases. Germline CDR1 SGHRS, CDR2 YFSETQ. The CDR3 loop spans 18 amino acids. V was clipped by 3 bases and J by 3 bases; unmatched bases: 18. CDR3 sequence reads: CASSSPRGQLPSSYEQYF. The CDR3 DNA follows: TGCGCCAGCAGCTCTCCCCGGGGACAGCTCCCCTCTAGCTACGAGCAGTACTTC.

This chain's CDR3 is CASSYRPGEGGQFF. The CDR3 DNA reads TGTGCCAGCAGTTATAGGCCAGGAGAAGGGGGGCAGTTCTTC. The J gene is TRBJ2-1, the V gene TRBV6-5, with D perhaps TRBD1 (6 bases). The CDR3 totals 14 residues. The germline V gene encodes CDR1 MNHEY and CDR2 SVGAGI. V was clipped by 3 bases and J by 12 bases, with 18 bases between them.

This clonotype has a count of ten or more. The chain uses TRBV24-1 and TRBJ2-7, with D perhaps TRBD1 or TRBD2 (5 bases each). Germline values: CDR1 KGHDR, CDR2 SFDVKD. This CDR3 comprises 14 residues. Trimming shortened V by 3 bases and J by 6 bases, and 14 bases separated the two germline ends. The DNA of the CDR3 is TGTGCCACCAGTGATCAAGCGGACACCGGCGAGCAGTACTTC. It specifies CATSDQADTGEQYF.